This passage covers 24 T cell receptor beta chains from one sample sequenced in a study of blood T cell repertoires in COVID-19. The table came from immunoSEQ multiplex PCR; TCRdb's copy has only in-frame clones and leaves some out. The sample has over 120,000 clones; roughly 77% are singletons. The sample consisted of peripheral blood. These receptors originate from a woman in her 70s with COVID-19, enrolled during active disease.

This sequence joins TRBV5-1 and TRBJ1-1, with D possibly TRBD1 on 5 matching bases. CDR1 and CDR2 from the germline V gene are SGHRS and YFSETQ. This CDR3 spans 14 amino acids. Trimming removed 1 base at V and 4 bases at J, with 11 bases between. This CDR3 reads CASSLWGGTTEAFF. The CDR3, as DNA: TGCGCCAGCAGCTTGTGGGGAGGGACCACTGAAGCTTTCTTT.

This clone was counted a single time. The chain uses TRBV6-5 and TRBJ2-3; no clear D. The CDR3 covers 14 residues. Germline CDR1 and CDR2: MNHEY and SVGAGI. The V and J ends lost 2 bases and 2 bases respectively, with 8 bases between them. The CDR3 coding sequence is TGTGCCAGCAGTTACGGAGAGATCACAGATACGCAGTATTTT. Protein sequence: CASSYGEITDTQYF.

V gene TRBV10-3 combines with J gene TRBJ2-3; 8 bases are shared with TRBD2. The CDR3 is made up of 14 amino acids. With 5 bases clipped from V and 0 bases from J, the junction kept 1 base outside the gene matches. The germline V gene encodes CDR1 ENHRY and CDR2 SYGVKD. The CDR3 loop is CAISSGGSTDTQYF. CDR3 DNA: TGTGCCATCAGTAGCGGGGGTAGCACAGATACGCAGTATTTT.

The chain combines TRBV7-2 with TRBJ1-3; TRBD1 matches 9 bases. Unmatched junction bases numbered 3, after V lost 3 bases and J lost 0 bases. This CDR3 comprises 16 residues. Germline V gives CDR1 SGHTA, CDR2 FQGNSA. The CDR3 region is CASSFTGGHSGNTIYF. The CDR3 nucleotides read TGTGCCAGCAGCTTCACAGGGGGCCACTCTGGAAACACCATATATTTT. The full variable domain, with the rest looked up from reference TRBV7-2 and TRBJ1-3, is GAGVSQSPSNKVTEKGKDVELRCDPISGHTALYWYRQSLGQGLEFLIYFQGNSAPDKSGLPSDRFSAERTGGSVSTLTIQRTQQEDSAVYLCASSFTGGHSGNTIYFGEGSWLTVV.

The chain has TRBV28 and TRBJ1-5; a possible D gene is TRBD1 (6 bases). This CDR3 comprises 14 residues. Per germline, CDR1 MDHEN and CDR2 SYDVKM. With 6 bases removed from V and 5 bases from J, the gap between germline ends came to 14 bases. The CDR3 reads CASSPDRLYQPQHF. The CDR3 DNA follows: TGTGCCAGCAGCCCGGACAGACTTTATCAGCCCCAGCATTTT.

The V and J genes are TRBV5-1 and TRBJ1-2; 10 bases match TRBD1. This CDR3 is built from 17 residues. J gave up 3 bases and V 4 bases, and 12 bases lay outside the gene matches. Germline CDR1 and CDR2: SGHRS and YFSETQ. Here the CDR3 DNA reads TGCGCCAGCAGCCTCCAACCGGGACAGGGGTTCTACTATGGCTACACCTTC. Translated, it gives CASSLQPGQGFYYGYTF.

CDR3 sequence (DNA): TGTGCCAGTAGTATCGCGGCCACCGCTTTCTTT. Its protein is CASSIAATAFF. The V gene is TRBV19, the J gene TRBJ1-1; no reliable D call. The CDR3 totals 11 residues. V was pared by 3 bases and J by 11 bases, with 10 bases between. The V gene's germline CDR1 is LNHDA and CDR2 SQIVND (reference sequence). Full variable domain (outside the CDR3, taken from reference TRBV19 and TRBJ1-1): DGGITQSPKYLFRKEGQNVTLSCEQNLNHDAMYWYRQDPGQGLRLIYYSQIVNDFQKGDIAEGYSVSREKKESFPLTVTSAQKNPTAFYLCASSIAATAFFGQGTRLTVV.

The DNA of the CDR3 is TGTGCCAGCAGCAAAGCGCGATTTGAGCAGCCCGTTTCTTGTCTTCGGGATTCACCCCTCCACTTT. Translation: CASSKARFEQPVSCLRDSPLHF. V is TRBV21-1 and J is TRBJ1-6. TRBV21-1 counts as a pseudogene. The CDR3 loop spans 22 amino acids.

The rearrangement joins TRBV4-1 to TRBJ1-4, with 9 bases aligning to TRBD1. This CDR3 has 15 amino acids. Germline V gives CDR1 MGHRA, CDR2 YSYEKL. J lost 8 bases, V lost 3 bases, and 7 bases had no gene match. The CDR3: CASSHTGTGSEKLFF. The CDR3 DNA sequence: TGCGCCAGCAGCCATACCGGGACAGGGAGCGAAAAACTGTTTTTT.

The rearrangement joins TRBV5-8 to TRBJ2-3; the D is unclear. Germline V lookup: CDR1 SGHTS, CDR2 YDEGEE. The CDR3 contains 14 residues. V was trimmed by 0 bases and J by 4 bases, leaving 9 bases between them. CDR3 sequence (DNA): TGTGCCAGCAGCTTGGGTCTGGGCCCAGATACGCAGTATTTT. Its protein product is CASSLGLGPDTQYF.

This clone was observed once. This chain joins TRBV10-3 and TRBJ2-3; 7 nucleotides align to TRBD1. Germline CDR1 reads ENHRY; CDR2 reads SYGVKD. V was clipped by 11 bases and J by 4 bases; unmatched bases: 12. This CDR3 has 14 residues. In DNA, the CDR3 is TGTGCCGTGTCACAGGGGTCAGGGTCAGATACGCAGTATTTT. Amino acids: CAVSQGSGSDTQYF.

This clone appeared a few times. The J gene is TRBJ2-1, the V gene TRBV5-1; TRBD2 aligns across 12 bases. Germline V gene data show CDR1 as SGHRS and CDR2 as YFSETQ. V dropped 2 bases and J dropped 10; count of bases not matched to a gene: 4. The CDR3 is 14 residues long. The CDR3 sequence: CASSFASGGEEQFF. The CDR3, as DNA: TGCGCCAGCAGCTTCGCTAGCGGGGGGGAAGAGCAGTTCTTC.

The chain is built from TRBV7-2 and TRBJ2-6, with 8 nucleotides matching TRBD2. Trimming took 6 bases from V and 0 from J; bases not matched to a gene: 10. The CDR3 has 18 residues. Germline V gene sequence: CDR1 SGHTA, CDR2 FQGNSA. CDR3: CASSGTGGGHSGANVLTF. The CDR3 bases are TGTGCCAGCAGTGGTACCGGCGGGGGGCACTCTGGGGCCAACGTCCTGACTTTC.

The CDR3, as DNA: TGTGCCAGTAGCTCCCCCGCCGGGACAGATAATTCACCCCTCCACTTT. It translates to CASSSPAGTDNSPLHF. The J gene is TRBJ1-6, the V gene TRBV19; TRBD1 agrees at 7 bases. Germline V gene sequence: CDR1 LNHDA, CDR2 SQIVND (reference sequence). V gave up 6 bases and J gave up 5 bases; unmatched junction bases: 10. There are 16 residues in the CDR3. The whole variable domain, remainder taken from reference TRBV19 and TRBJ1-6, is DGGITQSPKYLFRKEGQNVTLSCEQNLNHDAMYWYRQDPGQGLRLIYYSQIVNDFQKGDIAEGYSVSREKKESFPLTVTSAQKNPTAFYLCASSSPAGTDNSPLHFGNGTRLTVT.

This clone was detected a few times. The rearrangement links TRBV3-1 (or the pseudogene TRBV3-2) to TRBJ2-4; a weak D match, TRBD2 (6 bases). CDR1 and CDR2 from the germline V gene are LGHDT and YNNKEL (reference sequence). The CDR3 runs 14 residues. Trimming cost V 0 bases and J 10 bases, with 13 bases left between them. CDR3 coding DNA: TGTGCCAGCAGCCAAGATGCCACCGGAGGGATTCAGTACTTC. It codes for CASSQDATGGIQYF.

The rearrangement joins TRBV2 to TRBJ1-6; 8 nucleotides align to TRBD1. Germline CDR1 SNHLY, CDR2 FYNNEI. The CDR3 has 16 residues. The ends lost 4 bases at V and 6 bases at J; junction bases unmatched: 8. The CDR3 protein is CASSAQGASSNSPLHF. For the CDR3, the DNA is TGTGCCAGCAGTGCCCAGGGGGCTAGCTCTAATTCACCCCTCCACTTT.

The V and J genes are TRBV4-1 and TRBJ1-1; no clear D. Trimming shortened V by 1 base and J by 7 bases, and 22 bases separated the two germline ends. The CDR3 extends over 17 amino acids. Germline V gene sequence: CDR1 MGHRA, CDR2 YSYEKL. The CDR3, as DNA: TGCGCCAGCAGCCAAGTTAATTTAGTAGTAGTTGGACTTGAAGCTTTCTTT. Residues: CASSQVNLVVVGLEAFF.

This clone was seen only a few times. The chain uses TRBV30 and TRBJ2-7; TRBD2 agrees at 8 bases. The CDR3 runs 14 residues. V shed 6 bases, J shed 1 base, and the junction held 8 bases outside the gene matches. CDR1 is GTSNPN and CDR2 is SVGIG in the germline V gene (reference sequence). The CDR3 region is CACVRGGSSYEQYF. For the CDR3, the DNA is TGTGCCTGTGTCCGGGGGGGCAGTTCCTACGAGCAGTACTTC.

The chain recombines TRBV2 with TRBJ1-4, with D unclear. The CDR3 is made up of 15 amino acids. V lost 7 bases and J lost 6, with 18 bases in between. Per germline, CDR1 SNHLY and CDR2 FYNNEI. The CDR3 DNA sequence: TGTGCCAGCATCGGATTCTTGCACGGGGATGAAAAACTGTTTTTT. Amino acid sequence: CASIGFLHGDEKLFF.

Only one count was recorded for this clone. For the CDR3, the DNA is TGTGCCAGTAGTATAGTCCATAACACTGAAGCTTTCTTT. This sequence encodes CASSIVHNTEAFF. The chain has TRBV19 and TRBJ1-1; D remains unclear. The V end was cut by 1 base, the J end by 2 bases, with 5 bases between. CDR3 length equals 13 residues. Germline V lookup: CDR1 LNHDA, CDR2 SQIVND (reference sequence).

The rearrangement links TRBV5-8 to TRBJ1-2; 9 nucleotides align to TRBD1. Per the germline V gene, CDR1 is SGHTS and CDR2 is YDEGEE. Trimming removed 3 bases from V and 8 bases from J; junction bases left unmatched: 5. The CDR3 sequence is 13 residues long. The CDR3 DNA reads as TGTGCCAGCAGCTCGGGACAGGGCGAAGGCTACACCTTC. Translated: CASSSGQGEGYTF.

This chain links TRBV5-1 with TRBJ2-6; tentative D call: TRBD1 (5 bases). The V end lost 0 bases, the J end lost 0 bases, and 19 bases lay between the germline ends. The CDR3 contains 20 residues. Germline V gene data show CDR1 as SGHRS and CDR2 as YFSETQ. CDR3 in amino acids: CASSLVDPTESFSGANVLTF. The CDR3 DNA reads TGCGCCAGCAGCTTGGTAGATCCGACAGAGAGCTTCTCTGGGGCCAACGTCCTGACTTTC.

The gene calls are TRBV2 and TRBJ1-5; D unresolved. The germline CDR1 and CDR2 sequences are SNHLY and FYNNEI. This CDR3 region has 13 residues. The germline V and J ends were trimmed by 4 bases and 7 bases, with 11 bases remaining between them. The DNA of the CDR3 is TGTGCCAGCAGTGCGACGGCGGAGCAGCCCCAGCATTTT. Its protein is CASSATAEQPQHF.

The J gene is TRBJ1-2, the V gene TRBV6-5; D call uncertain. The germline V gene has CDR1 MNHEY and CDR2 SVGAGI. Trimming shortened V by 8 bases and J by 1 base, and 8 bases separated the two germline ends. The CDR3 spans 12 residues. The CDR3 protein is CASRVNNYGYTF. The DNA for the CDR3 is TGTGCCAGCCGGGTGAATAACTATGGCTACACCTTC.